The rows below give T cell receptor beta chains drawn from one sample of a study of blood T cell repertoires in COVID-19. Assay used: immunoSEQ multiplex PCR; TCRdb lists only in-frame clones, some missing. The sample lists approximately 240,000 clones, roughly 88% occurring once. Sequenced input: peripheral blood. The receptor set was obtained from a woman aged 35 to 49 who had recovered from COVID-19. Both conserved end residues are part of each CDR3. A D gene is named only where the DNA matches it firmly.

CDR3 protein: CAARTLLGDGYTF
V gene: TRBV27
D gene: NA
J gene: TRBJ1-2

CDR3 protein: CASSQAPGTSGGATDTQYF
V gene: TRBV4-1
D gene: TRBD2
J gene: TRBJ2-3

CDR3 protein: CASSQETSGVDTQYF
V gene: TRBV3-1/TRBV3-2
D gene: TRBD2
J gene: TRBJ2-3

CDR3 protein: CASSQPGQGRDIQYF
V gene: TRBV14
D gene: TRBD1
J gene: TRBJ2-4

CDR3 protein: CASSKAGGSAGLSYEQYF
V gene: TRBV21-1
D gene: NA
J gene: TRBJ2-7

CDR3 protein: CASSQDIRGNYEQYF
V gene: TRBV4-3
D gene: NA
J gene: TRBJ2-7

CDR3 protein: CASSIGSGGHYEQYF
V gene: TRBV19
D gene: TRBD2
J gene: TRBJ2-7

CDR3 protein: CASSSPRGMSYEQYF
V gene: TRBV7-2
D gene: NA
J gene: TRBJ2-7

CDR3 protein: CASSSWTGGNTGELFF
V gene: TRBV6-5
D gene: TRBD1
J gene: TRBJ2-2

CDR3 protein: CAWSMEFQETQYF
V gene: TRBV30
D gene: NA
J gene: TRBJ2-5

CDR3 protein: CASSFGGAGANVLTF
V gene: TRBV5-4
D gene: NA
J gene: TRBJ2-6

CDR3 protein: CASTLRQGAYEQYF
V gene: TRBV5-6
D gene: TRBD1
J gene: TRBJ2-7

CDR3 protein: CASSFRYSNQPQHF
V gene: TRBV27
D gene: NA
J gene: TRBJ1-5

CDR3 protein: CASSQGGGTDTQYF
V gene: TRBV4-3
D gene: TRBD2
J gene: TRBJ2-3

CDR3 protein: CASSISGREAYEQYF
V gene: TRBV19
D gene: NA
J gene: TRBJ2-7

CDR3 protein: CASSAQGGYGYTF
V gene: TRBV28
D gene: NA
J gene: TRBJ1-2

CDR3 protein: CAWSGITNEKLFF
V gene: TRBV30
D gene: NA
J gene: TRBJ1-4

CDR3 protein: CASSSQGTGELFF
V gene: TRBV7-3
D gene: TRBD1
J gene: TRBJ2-2

CDR3 protein: CASSYEGGSANEQFF
V gene: TRBV6-5
D gene: NA
J gene: TRBJ2-1

CDR3 protein: CASSLFWGPGAERSNEKLFF
V gene: TRBV4-3
D gene: NA
J gene: TRBJ1-4

CDR3 protein: CASSPGQGTWYEQYF
V gene: TRBV6-5
D gene: TRBD1
J gene: TRBJ2-7

CDR3 protein: CASSYYGSGADTQYF
V gene: TRBV6-2/TRBV6-3
D gene: TRBD2
J gene: TRBJ2-3

CDR3 protein: CASSLGDRASTDTQYF
V gene: TRBV5-1
D gene: TRBD1
J gene: TRBJ2-3

CDR3 protein: CASSQGRDTEAFF
V gene: TRBV7-9
D gene: NA
J gene: TRBJ1-1

CDR3 protein: CSVGRNQPQHF
V gene: TRBV20-1
D gene: NA
J gene: TRBJ1-5

CDR3 protein: CASSSRTGQGFAPQHF
V gene: TRBV28
D gene: NA
J gene: TRBJ1-5

CDR3 protein: CASSLDYRAYEQYF
V gene: TRBV27
D gene: NA
J gene: TRBJ2-7

CDR3 protein: CASSPRGLPQHF
V gene: TRBV19
D gene: NA
J gene: TRBJ1-5

CDR3 protein: CASSLAFSGANVLTF
V gene: TRBV5-1
D gene: NA
J gene: TRBJ2-6

CDR3 protein: CASSPNPPGQGSNQPQHF
V gene: TRBV3-1/TRBV3-2
D gene: TRBD1
J gene: TRBJ1-5

CDR3 protein: CASSPLGGGGLDEQYF
V gene: TRBV5-1
D gene: NA
J gene: TRBJ2-7

CDR3 protein: CASSFFASHQETQYF
V gene: TRBV27
D gene: NA
J gene: TRBJ2-5

CDR3 protein: CSASAGFEKLFF
V gene: TRBV29-1
D gene: NA
J gene: TRBJ1-4

CDR3 protein: CASRKQGNQPQHF
V gene: TRBV6-5
D gene: TRBD1
J gene: TRBJ1-5

CDR3 protein: CAWSVIRKGQGTTNEKLFF
V gene: TRBV30
D gene: TRBD1
J gene: TRBJ1-4

CDR3 protein: CASSPLSTGAYEQYF
V gene: TRBV6-5
D gene: NA
J gene: TRBJ2-7

CDR3 protein: CAISEISTGFPASDYGYTF
V gene: TRBV10-3
D gene: NA
J gene: TRBJ1-2

CDR3 protein: CASSRVGGQETQYF
V gene: TRBV18
D gene: TRBD2
J gene: TRBJ2-5

CDR3 protein: CASRGGPDALYEQYF
V gene: TRBV5-4
D gene: NA
J gene: TRBJ2-7

CDR3 protein: CASTVGGDEKLFF
V gene: TRBV28
D gene: NA
J gene: TRBJ1-4

CDR3 protein: CASSLGATGAQETQYF
V gene: TRBV11-2
D gene: TRBD1
J gene: TRBJ2-5

CDR3 protein: CASSYTGVGVNSPLHF
V gene: TRBV7-2
D gene: TRBD1
J gene: TRBJ1-6

CDR3 protein: CATCAEGQGGQPQHF
V gene: TRBV10-3
D gene: TRBD1
J gene: TRBJ1-5

CDR3 protein: CASSQDVRGGRTGELFF
V gene: TRBV4-3
D gene: TRBD2
J gene: TRBJ2-2

CDR3 protein: CASSPTGGREKLFF
V gene: TRBV18
D gene: TRBD1
J gene: TRBJ1-4

CDR3 protein: CSVGDRGRDEKLFF
V gene: TRBV29-1
D gene: TRBD1
J gene: TRBJ1-4

CDR3 protein: CASSSGGSKNIQYF
V gene: TRBV7-2
D gene: TRBD2
J gene: TRBJ2-4